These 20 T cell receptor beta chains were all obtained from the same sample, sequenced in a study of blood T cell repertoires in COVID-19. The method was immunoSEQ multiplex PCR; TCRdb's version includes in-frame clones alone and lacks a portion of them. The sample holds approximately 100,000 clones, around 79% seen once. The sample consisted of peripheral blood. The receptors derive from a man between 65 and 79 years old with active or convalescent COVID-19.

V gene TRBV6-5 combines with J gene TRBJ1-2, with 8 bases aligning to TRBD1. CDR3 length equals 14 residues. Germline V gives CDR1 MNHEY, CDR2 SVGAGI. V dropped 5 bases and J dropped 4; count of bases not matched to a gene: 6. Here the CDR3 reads CASSPGQGFYGYTF. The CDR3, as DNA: TGTGCCAGCAGTCCCGGACAGGGTTTCTATGGCTACACCTTC.

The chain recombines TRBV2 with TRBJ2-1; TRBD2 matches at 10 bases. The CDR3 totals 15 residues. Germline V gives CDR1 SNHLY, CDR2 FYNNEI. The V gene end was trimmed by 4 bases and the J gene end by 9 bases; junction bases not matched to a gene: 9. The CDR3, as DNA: TGTGCCAGCAGTGTAGGAGCGGGGGGGCTCGGTGAGCAGTTCTTC. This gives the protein CASSVGAGGLGEQFF.

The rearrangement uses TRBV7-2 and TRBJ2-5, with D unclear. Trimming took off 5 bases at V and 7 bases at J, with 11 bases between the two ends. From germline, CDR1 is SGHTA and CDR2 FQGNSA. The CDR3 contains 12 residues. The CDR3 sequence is CASSLDGGTQYF. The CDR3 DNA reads TGTGCCAGCAGCCTAGACGGCGGGACCCAGTACTTC.

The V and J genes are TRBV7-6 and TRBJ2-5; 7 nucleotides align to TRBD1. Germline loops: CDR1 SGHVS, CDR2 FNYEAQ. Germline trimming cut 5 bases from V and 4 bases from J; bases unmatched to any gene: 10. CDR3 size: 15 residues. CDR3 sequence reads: CASSHEDRRRETQYF. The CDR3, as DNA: TGTGCCAGCAGCCATGAGGACAGGAGGAGAGAGACCCAGTACTTC.

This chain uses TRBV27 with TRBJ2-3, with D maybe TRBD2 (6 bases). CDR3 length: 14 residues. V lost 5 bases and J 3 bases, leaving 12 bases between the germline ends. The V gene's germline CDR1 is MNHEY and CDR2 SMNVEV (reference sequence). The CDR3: CASSPGLSTDTQYF. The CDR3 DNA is TGTGCCAGCAGTCCGGGACTTTCGACAGATACGCAGTATTTT.

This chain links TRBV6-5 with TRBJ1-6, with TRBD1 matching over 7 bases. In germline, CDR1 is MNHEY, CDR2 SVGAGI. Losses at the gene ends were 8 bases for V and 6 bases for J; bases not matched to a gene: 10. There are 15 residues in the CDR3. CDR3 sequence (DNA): TGTGCCAGCTCCACACCGGGACAGCGTAATTCACCCCTCCACTTT. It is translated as CASSTPGQRNSPLHF.

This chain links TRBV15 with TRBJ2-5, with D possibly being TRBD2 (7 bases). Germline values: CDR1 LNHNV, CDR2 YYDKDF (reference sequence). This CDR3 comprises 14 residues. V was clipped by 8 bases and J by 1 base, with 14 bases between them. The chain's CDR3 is CATSKGGLQETQYF. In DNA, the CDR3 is TGTGCCACCTCTAAGGGGGGGCTCCAAGAGACCCAGTACTTC.

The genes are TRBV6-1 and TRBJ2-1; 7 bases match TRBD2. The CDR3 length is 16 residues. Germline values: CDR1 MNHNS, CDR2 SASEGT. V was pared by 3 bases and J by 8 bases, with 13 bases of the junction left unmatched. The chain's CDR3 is CASSDKKAGYYDEQFF. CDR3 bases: TGTGCCAGCAGTGATAAGAAAGCGGGATATTACGATGAGCAGTTCTTC.

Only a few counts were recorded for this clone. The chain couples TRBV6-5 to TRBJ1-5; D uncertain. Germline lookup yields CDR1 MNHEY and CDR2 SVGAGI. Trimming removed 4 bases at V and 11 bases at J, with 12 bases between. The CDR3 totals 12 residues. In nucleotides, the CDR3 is TGTGCCAGCAGTTCACAGCTATCAGCCCAGCATTTT. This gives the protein CASSSQLSAQHF.

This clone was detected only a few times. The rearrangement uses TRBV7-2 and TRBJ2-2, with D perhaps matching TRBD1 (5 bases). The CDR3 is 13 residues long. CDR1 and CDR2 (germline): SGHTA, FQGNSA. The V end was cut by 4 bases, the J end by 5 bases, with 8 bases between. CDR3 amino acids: CASSSTDTGELFF. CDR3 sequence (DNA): TGTGCCAGCAGCTCGACAGATACCGGGGAGCTGTTTTTT.

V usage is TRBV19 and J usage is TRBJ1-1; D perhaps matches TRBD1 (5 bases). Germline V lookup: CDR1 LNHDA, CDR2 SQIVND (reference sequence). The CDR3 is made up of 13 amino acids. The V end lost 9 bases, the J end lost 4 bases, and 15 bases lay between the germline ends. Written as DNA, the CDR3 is TGTGCCAGCTCATATAAGGGGTTCACTGAAGCTTTCTTT. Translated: CASSYKGFTEAFF.

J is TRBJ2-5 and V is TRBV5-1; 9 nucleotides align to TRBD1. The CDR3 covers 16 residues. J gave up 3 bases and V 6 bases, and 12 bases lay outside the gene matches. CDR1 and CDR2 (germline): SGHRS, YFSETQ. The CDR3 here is CASIVRPGQGEETQYF. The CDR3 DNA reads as TGCGCCAGCATTGTACGTCCGGGACAGGGAGAAGAGACCCAGTACTTC.

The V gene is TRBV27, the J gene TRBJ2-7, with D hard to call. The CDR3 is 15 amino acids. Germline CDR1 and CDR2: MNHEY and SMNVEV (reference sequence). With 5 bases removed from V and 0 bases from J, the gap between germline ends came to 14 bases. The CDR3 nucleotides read TGTGCCAGCAGTCTTGGCAGGAAAAGCTCCTACGAGCAGTACTTC. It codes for CASSLGRKSSYEQYF.

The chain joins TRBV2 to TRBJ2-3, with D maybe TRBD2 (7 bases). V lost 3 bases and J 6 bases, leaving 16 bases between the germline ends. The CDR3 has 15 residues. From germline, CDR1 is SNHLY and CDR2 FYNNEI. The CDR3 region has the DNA TGTGCCAGCAGTGAGATTGCGGGGGCGGGGGATACGCAGTATTTT. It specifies CASSEIAGAGDTQYF.

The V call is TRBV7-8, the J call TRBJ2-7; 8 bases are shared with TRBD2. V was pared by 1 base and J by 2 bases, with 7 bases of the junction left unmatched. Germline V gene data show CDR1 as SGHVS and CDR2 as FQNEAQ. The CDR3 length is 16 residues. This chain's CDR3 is CASSLGTRGAPYEQYF. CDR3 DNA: TGTGCCAGCAGCTTAGGTACGCGGGGGGCCCCCTACGAGCAGTACTTC.

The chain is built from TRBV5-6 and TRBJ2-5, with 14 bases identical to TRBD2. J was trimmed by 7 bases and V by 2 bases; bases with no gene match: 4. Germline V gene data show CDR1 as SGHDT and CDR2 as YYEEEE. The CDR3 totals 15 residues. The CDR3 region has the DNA TGTGCCAGCAGCTTTGGGACTAGCGGGAGAGGGACCCAGTACTTC. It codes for CASSFGTSGRGTQYF.

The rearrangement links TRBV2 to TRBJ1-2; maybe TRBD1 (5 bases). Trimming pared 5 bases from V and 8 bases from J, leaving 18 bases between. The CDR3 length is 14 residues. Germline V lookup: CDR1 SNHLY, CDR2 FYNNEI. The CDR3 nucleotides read TGTGCCAGCAGTCCTCAGGGTTTTGCGGGGGGCTACACCTTC. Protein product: CASSPQGFAGGYTF.

CDR3 amino acids: CASSYQGSYNSPLHF. The CDR3 DNA reads as TGTGCCAGCAGCTACCAGGGATCCTATAATTCACCCCTCCACTTT. The V gene is TRBV2, the J gene TRBJ1-6, with D maybe TRBD1 (5 bases). The CDR3 has 15 amino acids. Germline CDR1 SNHLY, CDR2 FYNNEI. V lost 6 bases and J 1 base, leaving 10 bases between the germline ends.

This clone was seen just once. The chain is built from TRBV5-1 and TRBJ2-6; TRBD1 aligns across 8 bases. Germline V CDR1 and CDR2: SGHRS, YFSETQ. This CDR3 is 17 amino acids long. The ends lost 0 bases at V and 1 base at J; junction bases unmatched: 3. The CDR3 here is CASSLGTGSSGANVLTF. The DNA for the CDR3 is TGCGCCAGCAGCTTGGGGACAGGGTCTTCTGGGGCCAACGTCCTGACTTTC.

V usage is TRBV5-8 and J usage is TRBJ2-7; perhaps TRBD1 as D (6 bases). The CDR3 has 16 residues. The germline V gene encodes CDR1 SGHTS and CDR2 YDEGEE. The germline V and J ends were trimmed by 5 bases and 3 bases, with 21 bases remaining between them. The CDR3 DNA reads TGTGCCAGCAGTCGTCCGGGACACCCAAGAGGCTACGAGCAGTACTTC. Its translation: CASSRPGHPRGYEQYF. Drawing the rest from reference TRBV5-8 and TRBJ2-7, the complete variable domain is EAGVTQSPTHLIKTRGQQATLRCSPISGHTSVYWYQQALGLGLQFLLWYDEGEERNRGNFPPRFSGRQFPNYSSELNVNALELEDSALYLCASSRPGHPRGYEQYFGPGTRLTVT.